This entry describes one TCR beta chain. The sample is drawn from a study of T cells of healthy individuals. TCRdb itself ran the 5' RACE reads through MiXCR, one entry per CDR3 protein. The sample has approximately 58,000 distinct CDR3 sequences; roughly 14% are singletons. There are 13 residues in the CDR3. The ends were cut back, 1 base at V and 0 bases at J, with 4 bases in the middle. Looked up from germline, CDR1 is SGDLS and CDR2 is YYNGEE. The rearrangement links TRBV9 to TRBJ1-1; unclear D gene. The sequence was collected from a human donor in good health. The DNA for the CDR3 is TGTGCCAGCAGCGTAAACGTGAACACTGAAGCTTTCTTT. Amino acid sequence: CASSVNVNTEAFF.